This TCR beta chain was observed in a study of T cell changes during pregnancy in multiple sclerosis. The V and J ends lost 4 bases and 9 bases respectively, with 15 bases between them. CDR3 length: 13 amino acids. Germline lookup yields CDR1 SEHNR and CDR2 FQNEAQ (reference sequence). This table comes from immunoSEQ multiplex PCR, and its TCRdb copy is limited to in-frame clones, with some not included. In the table there are about 72,000 clones, about 89% of which are singletons. This receptor was taken from a female donor with multiple sclerosis, enrolled in a pregnancy study. Source: peripheral blood, taken in the second trimester of pregnancy. The chain recombines TRBV7-9 with TRBJ1-2; D possibly corresponds to TRBD1 (6 bases). The CDR3 sequence is CASSSDSRFSYTF. The CDR3 DNA is TGTGCCAGCAGCTCGGACAGTCGATTTAGCTACACCTTC.